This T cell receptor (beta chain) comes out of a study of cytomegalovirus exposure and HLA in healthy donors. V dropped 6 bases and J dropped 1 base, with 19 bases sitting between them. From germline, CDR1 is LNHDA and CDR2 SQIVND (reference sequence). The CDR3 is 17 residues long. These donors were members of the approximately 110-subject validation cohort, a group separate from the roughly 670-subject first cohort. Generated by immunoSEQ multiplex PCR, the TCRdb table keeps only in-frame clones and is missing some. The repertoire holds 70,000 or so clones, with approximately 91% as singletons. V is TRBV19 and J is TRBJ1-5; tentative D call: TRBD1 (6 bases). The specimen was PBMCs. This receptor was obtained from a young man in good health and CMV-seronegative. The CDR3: CASRGAYLGASNQPQHF. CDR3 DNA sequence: TGTGCCAGTAGGGGGGCCTATCTCGGGGCCAGCAATCAGCCCCAGCATTTT.